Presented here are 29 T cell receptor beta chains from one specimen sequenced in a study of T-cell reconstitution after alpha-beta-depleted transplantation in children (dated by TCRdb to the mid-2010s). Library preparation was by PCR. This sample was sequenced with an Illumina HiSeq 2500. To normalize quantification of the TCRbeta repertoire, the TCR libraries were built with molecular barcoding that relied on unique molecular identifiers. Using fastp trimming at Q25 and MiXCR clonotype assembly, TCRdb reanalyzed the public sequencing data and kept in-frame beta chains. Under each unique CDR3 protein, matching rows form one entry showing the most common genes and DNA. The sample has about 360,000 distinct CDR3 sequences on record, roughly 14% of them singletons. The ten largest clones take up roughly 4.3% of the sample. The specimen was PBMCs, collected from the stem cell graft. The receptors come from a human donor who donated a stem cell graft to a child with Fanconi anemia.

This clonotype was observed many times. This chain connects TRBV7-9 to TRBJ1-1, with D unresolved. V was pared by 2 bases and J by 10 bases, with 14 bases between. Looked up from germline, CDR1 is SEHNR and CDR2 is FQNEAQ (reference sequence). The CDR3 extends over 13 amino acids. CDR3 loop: CASSLMERERAFF. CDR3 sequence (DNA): TGTGCCAGCAGCTTAATGGAGCGGGAGCGAGCTTTCTTT.

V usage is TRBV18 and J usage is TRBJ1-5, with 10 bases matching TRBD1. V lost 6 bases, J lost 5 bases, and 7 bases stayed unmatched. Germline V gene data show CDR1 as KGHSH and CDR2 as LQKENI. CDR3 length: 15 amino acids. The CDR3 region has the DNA TGTGCCAGCTCCCCCGGGACAGGGGTGCATCAGCCCCAGCATTTT. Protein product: CASSPGTGVHQPQHF.

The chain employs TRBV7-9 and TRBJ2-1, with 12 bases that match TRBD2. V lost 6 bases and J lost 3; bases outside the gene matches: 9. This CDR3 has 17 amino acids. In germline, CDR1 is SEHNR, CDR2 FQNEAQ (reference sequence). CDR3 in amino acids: CASSSLRTSGVYNEQFF. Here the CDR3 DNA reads TGTGCCAGCAGTTCTCTCCGGACTAGCGGGGTCTACAATGAGCAGTTCTTC.

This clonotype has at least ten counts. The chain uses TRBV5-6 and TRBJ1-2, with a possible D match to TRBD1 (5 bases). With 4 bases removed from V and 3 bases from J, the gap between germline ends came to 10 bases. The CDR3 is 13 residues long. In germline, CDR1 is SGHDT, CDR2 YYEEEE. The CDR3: CASSAGTDYGYTF. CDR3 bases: TGTGCCAGCAGCGCGGGGACGGACTATGGCTACACCTTC.

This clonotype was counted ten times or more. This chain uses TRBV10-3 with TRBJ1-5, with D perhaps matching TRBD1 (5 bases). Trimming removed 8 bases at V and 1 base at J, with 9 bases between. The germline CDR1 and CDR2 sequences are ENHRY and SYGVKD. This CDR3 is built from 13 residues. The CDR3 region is CAIGRGSNQPQHF. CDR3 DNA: TGTGCCATCGGTAGGGGAAGCAATCAGCCCCAGCATTTT.

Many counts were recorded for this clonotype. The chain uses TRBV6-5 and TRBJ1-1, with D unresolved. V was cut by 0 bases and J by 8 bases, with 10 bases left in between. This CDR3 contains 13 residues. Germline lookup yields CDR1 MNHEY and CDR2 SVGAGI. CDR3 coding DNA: TGTGCCAGCAGTTACTCGAGGGCCGTCGAAGCTTTCTTT. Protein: CASSYSRAVEAFF.

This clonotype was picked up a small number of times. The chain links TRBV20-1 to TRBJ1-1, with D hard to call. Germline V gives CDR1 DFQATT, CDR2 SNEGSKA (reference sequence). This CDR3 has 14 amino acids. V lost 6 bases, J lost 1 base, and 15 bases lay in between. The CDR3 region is CSALYPTTNTEAFF. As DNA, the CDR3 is TGCAGTGCCCTGTATCCGACAACGAACACTGAAGCTTTCTTT.

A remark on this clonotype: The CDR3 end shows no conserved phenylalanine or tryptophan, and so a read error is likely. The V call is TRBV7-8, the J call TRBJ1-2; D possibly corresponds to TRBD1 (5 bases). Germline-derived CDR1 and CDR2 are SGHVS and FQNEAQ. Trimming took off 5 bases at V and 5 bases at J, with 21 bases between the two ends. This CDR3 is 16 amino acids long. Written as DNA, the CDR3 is TGTGCCAGCAGCCCGGGGGTCCCGGGGATGATTTATGGCTACACCTTG. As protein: CASSPGVPGMIYGYTL.

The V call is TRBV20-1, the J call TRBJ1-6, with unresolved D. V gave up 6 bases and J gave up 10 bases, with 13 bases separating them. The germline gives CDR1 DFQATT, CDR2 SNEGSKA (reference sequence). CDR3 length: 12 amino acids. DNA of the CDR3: TGCAGTGCACACTGGATGGGGTCACCCCTCCACTTT. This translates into CSAHWMGSPLHF.

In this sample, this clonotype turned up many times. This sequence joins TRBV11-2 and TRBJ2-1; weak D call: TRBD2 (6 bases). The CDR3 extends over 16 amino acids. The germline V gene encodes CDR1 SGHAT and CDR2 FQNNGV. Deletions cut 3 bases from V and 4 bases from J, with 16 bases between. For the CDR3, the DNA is TGTGCCAGCAGCTTCCTGGGACTCCTGGATTACAATGAGCAGTTCTTC. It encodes CASSFLGLLDYNEQFF.

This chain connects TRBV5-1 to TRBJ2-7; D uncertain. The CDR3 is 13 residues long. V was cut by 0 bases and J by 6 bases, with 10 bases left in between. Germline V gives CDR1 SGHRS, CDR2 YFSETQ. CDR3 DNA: TGCGCCAGCAGCTTGGATTGGGAACGCGAGCAGTACGTC. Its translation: CASSLDWEREQYV.

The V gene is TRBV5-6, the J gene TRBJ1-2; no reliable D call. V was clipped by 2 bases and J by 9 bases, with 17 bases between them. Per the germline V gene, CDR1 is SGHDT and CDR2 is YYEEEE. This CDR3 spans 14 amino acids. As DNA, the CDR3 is TGTGCCAGCAGCTTTGGACGGCGCCGGGAGAGCTACACCTTC. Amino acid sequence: CASSFGRRRESYTF.

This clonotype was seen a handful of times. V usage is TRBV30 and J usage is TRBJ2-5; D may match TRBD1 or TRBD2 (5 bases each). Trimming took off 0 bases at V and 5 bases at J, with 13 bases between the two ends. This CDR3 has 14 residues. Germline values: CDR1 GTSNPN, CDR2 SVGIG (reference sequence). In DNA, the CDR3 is TGTGCCTGGAGTGTACCGTCGGGGCGTGAGACCCAGTACTTC. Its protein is CAWSVPSGRETQYF.

The CDR3 nucleotides are TGTGCCAGCAGCTTAGTTGGTAGCGGGGCCCTCGGAGATACGCAGTATTTT. Amino acids: CASSLVGSGALGDTQYF. This chain connects TRBV7-2 to TRBJ2-3, with 8 bases matching TRBD2. Trimming took 1 base from V and 5 from J; bases not matched to a gene: 11. The CDR3 runs 17 residues. From germline, CDR1 is SGHTA and CDR2 FQGNSA. The entire variable domain, with the rest obtained from reference TRBV7-2 and TRBJ2-3, is as follows: GAGVSQSPSNKVTEKGKDVELRCDPISGHTALYWYRQSLGQGLEFLIYFQGNSAPDKSGLPSDRFSAERTGGSVSTLTIQRTQQEDSAVYLCASSLVGSGALGDTQYFGPGTRLTVL.

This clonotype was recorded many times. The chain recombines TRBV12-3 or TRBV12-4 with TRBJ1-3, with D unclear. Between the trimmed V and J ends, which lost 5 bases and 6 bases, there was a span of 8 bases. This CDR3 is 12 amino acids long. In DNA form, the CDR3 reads TGTGCCAGCAGTCTCTATGTAAACACCATATATTTT. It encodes CASSLYVNTIYF.

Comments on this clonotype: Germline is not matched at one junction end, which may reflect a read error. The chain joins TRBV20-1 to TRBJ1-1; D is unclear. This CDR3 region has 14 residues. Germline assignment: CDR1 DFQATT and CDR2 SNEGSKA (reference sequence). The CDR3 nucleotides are TGCAGTGCTCTCAGTCAGGCCTCGAACACTGAACCTTTCTTT. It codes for CSALSQASNTEPFF.

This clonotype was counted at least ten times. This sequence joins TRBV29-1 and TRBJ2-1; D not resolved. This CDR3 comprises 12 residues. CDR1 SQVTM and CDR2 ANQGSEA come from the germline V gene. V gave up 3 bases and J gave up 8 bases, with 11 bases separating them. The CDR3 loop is CSVDILHDEQFF. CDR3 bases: TGCAGCGTTGATATCTTACACGATGAGCAGTTCTTC.

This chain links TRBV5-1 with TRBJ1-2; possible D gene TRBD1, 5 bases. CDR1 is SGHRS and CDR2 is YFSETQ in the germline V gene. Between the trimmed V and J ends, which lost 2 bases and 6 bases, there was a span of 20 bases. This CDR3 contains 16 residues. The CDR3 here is CASSFNGKGMQNGYTF. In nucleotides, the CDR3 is TGCGCCAGCAGCTTCAATGGCAAGGGGATGCAGAATGGCTACACCTTC.

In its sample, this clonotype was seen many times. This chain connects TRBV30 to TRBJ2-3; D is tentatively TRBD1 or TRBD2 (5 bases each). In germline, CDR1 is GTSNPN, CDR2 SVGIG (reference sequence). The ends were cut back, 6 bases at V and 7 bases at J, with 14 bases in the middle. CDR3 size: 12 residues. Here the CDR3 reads CACSGQDYTQYF. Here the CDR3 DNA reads TGTGCCTGCTCGGGGCAGGACTATACGCAGTATTTT.

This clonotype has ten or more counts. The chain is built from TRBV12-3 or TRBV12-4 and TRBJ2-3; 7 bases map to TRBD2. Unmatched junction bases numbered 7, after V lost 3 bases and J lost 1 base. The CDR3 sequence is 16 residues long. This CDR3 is CASSFSLSGGTDTQYF. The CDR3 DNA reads TGTGCCAGCAGTTTTTCTTTGAGCGGGGGCACAGATACGCAGTATTTT.

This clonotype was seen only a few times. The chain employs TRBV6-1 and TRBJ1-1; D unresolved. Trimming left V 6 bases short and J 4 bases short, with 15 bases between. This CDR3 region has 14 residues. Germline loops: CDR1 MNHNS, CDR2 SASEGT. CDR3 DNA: TGTGCCAGCAGCCTGAGAGGGTTTGGCACTGAAGCTTTCTTT. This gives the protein CASSLRGFGTEAFF.

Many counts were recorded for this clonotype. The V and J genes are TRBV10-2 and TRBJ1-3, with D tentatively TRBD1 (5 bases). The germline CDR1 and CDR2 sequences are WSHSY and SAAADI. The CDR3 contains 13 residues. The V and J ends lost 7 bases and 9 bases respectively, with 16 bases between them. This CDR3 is CASNSAGDGTIYF. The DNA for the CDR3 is TGCGCCAGCAATAGCGCGGGGGATGGCACCATATATTTT.

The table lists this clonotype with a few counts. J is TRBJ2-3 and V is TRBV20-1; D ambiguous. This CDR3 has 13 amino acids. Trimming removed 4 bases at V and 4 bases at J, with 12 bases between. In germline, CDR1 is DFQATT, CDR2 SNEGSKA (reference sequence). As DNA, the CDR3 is TGCAGTGCTAACATACCGATAGCAGATACGCAGTATTTT. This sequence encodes CSANIPIADTQYF.

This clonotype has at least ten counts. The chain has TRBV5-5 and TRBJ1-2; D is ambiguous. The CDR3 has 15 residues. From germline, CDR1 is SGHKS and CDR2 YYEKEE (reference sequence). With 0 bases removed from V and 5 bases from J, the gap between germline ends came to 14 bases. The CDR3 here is CASSLAQVDPYGYTF. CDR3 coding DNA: TGTGCCAGCAGCTTGGCCCAGGTGGACCCGTATGGCTACACCTTC.

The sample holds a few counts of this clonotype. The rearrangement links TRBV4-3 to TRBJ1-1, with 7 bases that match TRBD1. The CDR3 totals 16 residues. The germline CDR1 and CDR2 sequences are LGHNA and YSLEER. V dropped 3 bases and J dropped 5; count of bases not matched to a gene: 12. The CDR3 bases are TGCGCCAGCAGCCATGGAGCAGACAGGGCGGCGACTGAAGCTTTCTTT. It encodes CASSHGADRAATEAFF.

For the CDR3, the DNA is TGCAGCGTAGCCGGAACGGGGGGACCCTACGAGCAGTACTTC. Encoded protein: CSVAGTGGPYEQYF. The V gene is TRBV29-1, the J gene TRBJ2-7; TRBD2 agrees at 7 bases. With V trimmed by 6 bases and J by 2 bases, 10 bases remained unmatched. CDR1 and CDR2 (germline): SQVTM, ANQGSEA. The CDR3 consists of 14 residues.

CDR3 protein: CSAKAGQNTEAFF. CDR3 nucleotide sequence: TGCAGCGCCAAGGCGGGGCAGAACACTGAAGCTTTCTTT. This rearrangement joins TRBV29-1 to TRBJ1-1, with a possible D match to TRBD1 (5 bases). Per germline, CDR1 SQVTM and CDR2 ANQGSEA. Trimming shortened V by 7 bases and J by 1 base, and 13 bases separated the two germline ends. There are 13 residues in the CDR3. The full variable domain, with the rest looked up from reference TRBV29-1 and TRBJ1-1, is SAVISQKPSRDICQRGTSLTIQCQVDSQVTMMFWYRQQPGQSLTLIATANQGSEATYESGFVIDKFPISRPNLTFSTLTVSNMSPEDSSIYLCSAKAGQNTEAFFGQGTRLTVV.

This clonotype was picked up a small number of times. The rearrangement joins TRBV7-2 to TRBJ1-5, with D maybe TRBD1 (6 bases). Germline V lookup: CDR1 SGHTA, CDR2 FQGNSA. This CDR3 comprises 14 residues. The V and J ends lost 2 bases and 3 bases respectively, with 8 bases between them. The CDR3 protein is CASSLSGDNQPQHF. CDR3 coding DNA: TGTGCCAGCAGCTTATCAGGGGACAATCAGCCCCAGCATTTT.

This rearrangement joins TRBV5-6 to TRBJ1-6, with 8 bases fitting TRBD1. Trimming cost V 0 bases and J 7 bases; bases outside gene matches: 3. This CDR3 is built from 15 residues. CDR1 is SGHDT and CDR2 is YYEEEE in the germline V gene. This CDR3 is CASSLEQGVNSPLHF. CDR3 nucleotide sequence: TGTGCCAGCAGCTTGGAACAGGGGGTAAATTCACCCCTCCACTTT.